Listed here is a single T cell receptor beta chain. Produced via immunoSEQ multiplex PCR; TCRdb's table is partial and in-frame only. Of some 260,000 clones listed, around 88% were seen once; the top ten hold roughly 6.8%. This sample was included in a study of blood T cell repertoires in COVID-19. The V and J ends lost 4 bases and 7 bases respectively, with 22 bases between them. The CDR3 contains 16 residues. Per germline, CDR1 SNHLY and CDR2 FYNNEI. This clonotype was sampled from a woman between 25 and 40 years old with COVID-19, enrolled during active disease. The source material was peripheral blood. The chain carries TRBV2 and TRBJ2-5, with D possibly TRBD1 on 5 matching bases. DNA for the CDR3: TGTGCCAGCAGTGGGTCGGGCAGTCGAAGGGGTGGGACCCAGTACTTC. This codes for CASSGSGSRRGGTQYF. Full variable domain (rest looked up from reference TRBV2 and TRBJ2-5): EPEVTQTPSHQVTQMGQEVILRCVPISNHLYFYWYRQILGQKVEFLVSFYNNEISEKSEIFDDQFSVERPDGSNFTLKIRSTKLEDSAMYFCASSGSGSRRGGTQYFGPGTRLLVL.